The TCR beta chain under discussion was sequenced for a study of T cells after yellow fever vaccination. Study as a whole: Fractions containing few cells were prepared with SMART-Seq v4 Ultra Low Input.

TCRdb re-analysed the 5' RACE reads in MiXCR, keeping a single row per CDR3 protein. The sample includes hundreds of thousands of distinct CDR3 sequences, about a fifth of them seen just once. The CDR3 is 15 amino acids. V lost 5 bases, J lost 0 bases, and 4 bases stayed unmatched. CDR1 is KGHSH and CDR2 is LQKENI in the germline V gene. This receptor was identified in a man younger than 30 who received the YFV17D yellow fever vaccine. The chain combines TRBV18 with TRBJ1-5; TRBD1 aligns across 7 bases. This sample comprised PBMCs, obtained 21 days after the first yellow fever vaccination. This chain's CDR3 is CASSIQGYSNQPQHF. The CDR3 nucleotides are TGTGCCAGCTCAATACAGGGGTATAGCAATCAGCCCCAGCATTTT.